This TCR beta chain was captured by sequencing in a study of T-cell memory formation after mild COVID-19. Regarding the study as a whole: Day 15 to 85 contractors were CD4/CD8 balanced; later expanders leaned CD4+. Cross-reactive memory appears to have joined, as suggested by some responding clones showing up in pre-infection memory.

This clonotype showed up just a few times. Its antigen remains unknown. V was shortened by 4 bases and J by 2 bases, with 18 bases between the two germline ends. This CDR3 comprises 16 residues. CDR1 and CDR2 from the germline V gene are DFQATT and SNEGSKA (reference sequence). TCRdb recomputed calls from the 5' RACE reads with MiXCR, one row per CDR3 protein. The sample includes roughly 200,000 distinct CDR3 sequences, roughly 10% seen only once; the top ten take roughly 3.5%. The receptor was derived from a man between 18 and 35 years old who had mild COVID-19 (a few samples of this study predate the infection). Cell type and time point are not known. This chain links TRBV20-1 with TRBJ2-1, with D possibly matching TRBD2 (6 bases). Material: PBMCs or a T cell subset sorted from them (not recorded which). The CDR3 sequence: CSANPGGRSTYNEQFF. CDR3 coding DNA: TGCAGTGCTAACCCTGGGGGGAGGAGTACCTACAATGAGCAGTTCTTC.